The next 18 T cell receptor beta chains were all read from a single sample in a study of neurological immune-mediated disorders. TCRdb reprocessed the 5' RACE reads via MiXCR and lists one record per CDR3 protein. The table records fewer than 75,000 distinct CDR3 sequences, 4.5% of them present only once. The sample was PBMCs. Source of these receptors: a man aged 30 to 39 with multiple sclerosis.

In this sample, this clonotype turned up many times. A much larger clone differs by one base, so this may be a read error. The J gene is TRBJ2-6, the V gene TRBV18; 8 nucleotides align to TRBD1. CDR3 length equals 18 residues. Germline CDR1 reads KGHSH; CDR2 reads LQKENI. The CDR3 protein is CASSPYGQGRSGAKVLTF. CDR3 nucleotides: TGTGCCAGCTCACCTTACGGACAGGGAAGGAGTGGGGCCAAAGTCCTGACTTTC.

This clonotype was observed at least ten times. CDR3: CASSLATGRATEAFF. The DNA of the CDR3 is TGCGCCAGCAGCTTGGCTACAGGGCGGGCCACTGAAGCTTTCTTT. The chain links TRBV5-1 to TRBJ1-1; possibly TRBD1 for D (6 bases). This CDR3 contains 15 residues. With 0 bases removed from V and 4 bases from J, the gap between germline ends came to 13 bases. CDR1 is SGHRS, CDR2 YFSETQ, per germline.

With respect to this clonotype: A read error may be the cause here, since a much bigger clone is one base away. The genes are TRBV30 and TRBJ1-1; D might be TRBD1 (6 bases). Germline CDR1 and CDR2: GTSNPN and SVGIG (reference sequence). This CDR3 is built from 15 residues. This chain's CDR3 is CAWSVLGGWNIEAFF. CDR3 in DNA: TGTGCCTGGAGTGTGTTGGGGGGCTGGAACATTGAAGCTTTCTTT.

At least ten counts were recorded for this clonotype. CDR3 nucleotides: TGCAGTGCCCAGCGGGGGAACACCGGGGAGCTGTTTTTT. It encodes CSAQRGNTGELFF. The rearrangement links TRBV20-1 to TRBJ2-2; 7 bases are shared with TRBD2. This CDR3 spans 13 amino acids. Germline values: CDR1 DFQATT, CDR2 SNEGSKA (reference sequence). The V gene end was trimmed by 6 bases and the J gene end by 1 base; junction bases not matched to a gene: 2.

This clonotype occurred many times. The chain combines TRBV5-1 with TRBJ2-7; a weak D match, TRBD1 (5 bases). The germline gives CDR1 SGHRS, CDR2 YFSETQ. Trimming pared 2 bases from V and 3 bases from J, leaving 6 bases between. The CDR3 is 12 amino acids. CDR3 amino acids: CASSLQDYEQYV. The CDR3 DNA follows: TGCGCCAGCAGCTTACAGGACTACGAGCAGTACGTC.

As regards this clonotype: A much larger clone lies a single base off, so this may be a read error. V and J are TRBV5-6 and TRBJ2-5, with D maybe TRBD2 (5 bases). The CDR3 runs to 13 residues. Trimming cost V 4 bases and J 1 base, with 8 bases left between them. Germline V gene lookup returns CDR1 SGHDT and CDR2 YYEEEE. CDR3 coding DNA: TGTGCCAGCAGCCGGGGAACCCAAGAGACCCAGTACTTC. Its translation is CASSRGTQETQYF.

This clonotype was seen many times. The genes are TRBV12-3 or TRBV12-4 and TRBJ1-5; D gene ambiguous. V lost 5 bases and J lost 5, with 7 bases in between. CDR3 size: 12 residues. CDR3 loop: CASSTPDQPQHF. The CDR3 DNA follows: TGTGCCAGCAGTACCCCCGATCAGCCCCAGCATTTT.

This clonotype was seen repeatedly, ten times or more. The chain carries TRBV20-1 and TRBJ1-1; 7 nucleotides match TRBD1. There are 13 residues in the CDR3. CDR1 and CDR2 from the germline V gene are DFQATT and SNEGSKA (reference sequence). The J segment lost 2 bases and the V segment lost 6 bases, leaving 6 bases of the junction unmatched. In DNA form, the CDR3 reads TGCAGTGCACGCCACAGGGGTAACACTGAAGCTTTCTTT. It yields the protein CSARHRGNTEAFF.

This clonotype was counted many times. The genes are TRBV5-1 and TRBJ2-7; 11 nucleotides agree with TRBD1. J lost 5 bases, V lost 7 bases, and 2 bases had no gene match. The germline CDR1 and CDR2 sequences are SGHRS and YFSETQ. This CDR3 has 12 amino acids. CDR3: CASGQGANEQYF. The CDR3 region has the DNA TGCGCCAGCGGACAGGGGGCCAACGAGCAGTACTTC.

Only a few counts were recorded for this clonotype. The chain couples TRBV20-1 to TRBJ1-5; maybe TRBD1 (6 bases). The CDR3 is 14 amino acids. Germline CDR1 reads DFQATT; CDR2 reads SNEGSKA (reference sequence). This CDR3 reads CRGSRDICDQPQHF. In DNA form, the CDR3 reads TGCAGGGGCTCCCGGGACATATGTGATCAGCCCCAGCATTTT.

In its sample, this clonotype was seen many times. The CDR3 here is CASSPTGLSYEQYF. The CDR3 bases are TGTGCCAGCAGTCCGACGGGACTCTCCTACGAGCAGTACTTC. V usage is TRBV28 and J usage is TRBJ2-7, with D perhaps matching TRBD2 (6 bases). This CDR3 comprises 14 residues. Germline V lookup: CDR1 MDHEN, CDR2 SYDVKM. Trimming shortened V by 5 bases and J by 0 bases, and 11 bases separated the two germline ends.

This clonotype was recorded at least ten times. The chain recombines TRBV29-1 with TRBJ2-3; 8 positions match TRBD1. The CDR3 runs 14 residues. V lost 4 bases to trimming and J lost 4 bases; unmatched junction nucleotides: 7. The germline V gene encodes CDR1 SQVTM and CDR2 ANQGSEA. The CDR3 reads CSVGGTTGADTQYF. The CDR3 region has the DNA TGCAGCGTTGGAGGGACGACAGGGGCAGATACGCAGTATTTT.

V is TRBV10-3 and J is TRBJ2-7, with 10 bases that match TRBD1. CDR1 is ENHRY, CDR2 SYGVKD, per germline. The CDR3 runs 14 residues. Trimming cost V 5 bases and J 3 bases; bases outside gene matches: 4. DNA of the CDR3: TGTGCCATCAGTACGGACAGGGGGTACTACGAGCAGTACTTC. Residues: CAISTDRGYYEQYF.

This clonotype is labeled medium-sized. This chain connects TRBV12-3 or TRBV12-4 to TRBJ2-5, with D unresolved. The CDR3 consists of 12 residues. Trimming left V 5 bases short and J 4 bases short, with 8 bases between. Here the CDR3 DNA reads TGTGCCAGCAGTCCCCCGGGAGAGACCCAGTACTTC. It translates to CASSPPGETQYF.

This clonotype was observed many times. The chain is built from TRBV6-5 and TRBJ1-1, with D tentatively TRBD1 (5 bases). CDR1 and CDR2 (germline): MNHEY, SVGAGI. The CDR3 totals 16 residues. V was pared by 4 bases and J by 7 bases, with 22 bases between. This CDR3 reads CASSLQWGERTGEAFF. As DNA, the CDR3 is TGTGCCAGCAGTTTGCAGTGGGGGGAGCGAACGGGTGAAGCTTTCTTT.

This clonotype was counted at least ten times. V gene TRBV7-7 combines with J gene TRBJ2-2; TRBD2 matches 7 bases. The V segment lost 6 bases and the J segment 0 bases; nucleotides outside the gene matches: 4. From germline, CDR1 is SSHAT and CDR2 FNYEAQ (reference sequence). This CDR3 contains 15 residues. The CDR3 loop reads CASSRGGANTGELFF. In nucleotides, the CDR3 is TGTGCCAGCAGTAGGGGAGGGGCGAACACCGGGGAGCTGTTTTTT.

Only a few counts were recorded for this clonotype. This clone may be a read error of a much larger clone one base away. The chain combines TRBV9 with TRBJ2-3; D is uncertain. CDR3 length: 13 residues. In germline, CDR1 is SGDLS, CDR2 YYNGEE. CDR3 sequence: CASSVNQADTKYF. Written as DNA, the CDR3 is TGTGCCAGCAGCGTAAATCAGGCGGATACGAAGTATTTT.

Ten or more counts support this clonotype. The CDR3 region is CASTSLGGISNTEAFF. CDR3 bases: TGTGCCAGCACTTCTTTGGGGGGAATTTCGAACACTGAAGCTTTCTTT. V is TRBV25-1 and J is TRBJ1-1, with D possibly being TRBD1 (5 bases). This CDR3 spans 16 amino acids. V lost 7 bases and J 1 base, leaving 19 bases between the germline ends. Germline V gene lookup returns CDR1 MGHDK and CDR2 SYGVNS.